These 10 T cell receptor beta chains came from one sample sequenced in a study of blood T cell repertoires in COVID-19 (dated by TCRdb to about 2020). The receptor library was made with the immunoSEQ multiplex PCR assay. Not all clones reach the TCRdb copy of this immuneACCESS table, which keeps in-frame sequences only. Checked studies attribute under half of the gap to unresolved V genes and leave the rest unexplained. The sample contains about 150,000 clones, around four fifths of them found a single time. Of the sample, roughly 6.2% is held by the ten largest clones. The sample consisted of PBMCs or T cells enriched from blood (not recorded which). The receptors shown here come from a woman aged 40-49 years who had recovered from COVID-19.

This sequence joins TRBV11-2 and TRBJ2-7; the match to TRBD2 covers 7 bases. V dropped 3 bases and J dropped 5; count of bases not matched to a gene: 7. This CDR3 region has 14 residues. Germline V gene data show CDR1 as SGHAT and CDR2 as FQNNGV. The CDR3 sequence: CASSFSGRDHEQYF. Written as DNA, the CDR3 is TGTGCCAGCAGCTTTTCTGGGAGGGACCACGAGCAGTACTTC.

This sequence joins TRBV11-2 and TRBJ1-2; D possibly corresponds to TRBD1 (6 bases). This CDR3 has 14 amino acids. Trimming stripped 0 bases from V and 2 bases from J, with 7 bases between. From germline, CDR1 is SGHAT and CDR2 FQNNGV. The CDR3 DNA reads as TGTGCCAGCAGCTTAGATCAGGGGAACTATGGCTACACCTTC. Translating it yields CASSLDQGNYGYTF.

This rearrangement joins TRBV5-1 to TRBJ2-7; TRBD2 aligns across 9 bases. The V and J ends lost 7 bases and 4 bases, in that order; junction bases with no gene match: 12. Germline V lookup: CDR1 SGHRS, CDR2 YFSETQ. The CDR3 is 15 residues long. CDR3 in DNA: TGCGCCAGCGGATTCTCTCCTAGCGGGATGTACGAGCAGTACTTC. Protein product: CASGFSPSGMYEQYF.

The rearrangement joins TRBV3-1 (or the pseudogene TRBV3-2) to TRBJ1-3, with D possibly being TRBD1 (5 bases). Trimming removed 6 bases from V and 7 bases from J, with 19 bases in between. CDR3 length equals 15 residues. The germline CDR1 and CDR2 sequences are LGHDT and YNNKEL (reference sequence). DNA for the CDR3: TGTGCCAGCAGTTCCGATACAGGTCAATGGAACACCATATATTTT. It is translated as CASSSDTGQWNTIYF.

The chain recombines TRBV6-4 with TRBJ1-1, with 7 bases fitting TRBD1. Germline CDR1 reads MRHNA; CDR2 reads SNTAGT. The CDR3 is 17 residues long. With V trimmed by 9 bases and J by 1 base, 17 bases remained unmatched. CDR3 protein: CARREKEPGQPNTEAFF. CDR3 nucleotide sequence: TGTGCCAGAAGAGAAAAAGAACCGGGACAGCCGAACACTGAAGCTTTCTTT.

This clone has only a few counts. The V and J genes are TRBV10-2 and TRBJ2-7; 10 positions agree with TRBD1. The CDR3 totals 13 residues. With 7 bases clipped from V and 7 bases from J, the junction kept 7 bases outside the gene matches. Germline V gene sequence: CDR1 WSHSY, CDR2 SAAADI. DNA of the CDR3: TGCGCCAGCACCCGGACAGGGGGAGGGGAGCAGTACTTC. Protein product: CASTRTGGGEQYF.

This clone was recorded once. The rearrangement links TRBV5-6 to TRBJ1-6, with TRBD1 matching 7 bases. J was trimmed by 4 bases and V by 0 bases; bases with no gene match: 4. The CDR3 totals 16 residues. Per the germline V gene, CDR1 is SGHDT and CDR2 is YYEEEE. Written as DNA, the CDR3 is TGTGCCAGCAGCTTGGTAGGGGGCGGGTATAATTCACCCCTCCACTTT. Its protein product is CASSLVGGGYNSPLHF.

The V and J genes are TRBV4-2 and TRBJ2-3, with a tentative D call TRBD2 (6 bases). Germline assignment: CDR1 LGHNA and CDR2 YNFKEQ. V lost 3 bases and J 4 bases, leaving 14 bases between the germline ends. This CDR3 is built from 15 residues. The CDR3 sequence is CASSHPSSGADTQYF. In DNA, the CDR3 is TGTGCCAGCAGCCACCCGTCATCGGGAGCAGATACGCAGTATTTT.

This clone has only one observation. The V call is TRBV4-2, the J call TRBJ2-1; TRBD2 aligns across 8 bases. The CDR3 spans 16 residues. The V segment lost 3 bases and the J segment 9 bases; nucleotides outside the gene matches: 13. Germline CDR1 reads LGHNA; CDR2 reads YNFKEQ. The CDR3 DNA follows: TGTGCCAGCAGCCAGCCCCCGGGACTAGTGATTAGTGAGCAGTTCTTC. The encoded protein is CASSQPPGLVISEQFF.

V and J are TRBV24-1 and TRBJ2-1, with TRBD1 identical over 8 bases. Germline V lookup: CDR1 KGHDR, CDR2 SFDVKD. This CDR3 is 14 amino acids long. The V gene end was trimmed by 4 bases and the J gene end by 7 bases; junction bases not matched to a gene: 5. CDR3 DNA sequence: TGTGCCACCAGTGACACGACAGGGGTGAATGAGCAGTTCTTC. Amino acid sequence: CATSDTTGVNEQFF.